Listed here are 21 T cell receptor beta chains from one sample, sequenced in a study of molecular identifiers for immune sequencing clone quantification. TCRdb recomputed calls from the PCR reads with MiXCR, one row per CDR3 protein. The repertoire holds around 470,000 distinct CDR3 sequences, around 25% seen once, with roughly 0.77% in the top ten. The sample comprised naive CD8+ T cells from blood, with Jurkat cell RNA spiked in. Stated subset: FACS-sorted CD8+CD4-CCR7+CD45RA+ naive T cells. Receptor source: a human donor in good health. Some libraries in this study had Jurkat cell RNA spiked in.

The rearrangement uses TRBV11-3 and TRBJ2-3; 14 positions match TRBD2. Looked up from germline, CDR1 is SGHNT and CDR2 is YENEEA. V shed 3 bases, J shed 6 bases, and the junction held 14 bases outside the gene matches. The CDR3 covers 19 residues. The CDR3 sequence is CASSFSSTSGGAGLDTQYF. The CDR3 DNA reads TGTGCCAGCAGCTTCTCCTCGACTAGCGGGGGGGCCGGTTTGGATACGCAGTATTTT.

A few counts support this clonotype. V is TRBV19 and J is TRBJ2-5; D may correspond to TRBD1 or TRBD2 (5 bases each). The germline gives CDR1 LNHDA, CDR2 SQIVND (reference sequence). This CDR3 comprises 14 residues. Trimming took 3 bases from V and 3 from J, leaving 11 bases between them. The CDR3 DNA reads TGTGCCAGTAGTATTGGGACGCTTAAAGAGACCCAGTACTTC. This translates into CASSIGTLKETQYF.

This clonotype was observed a few times. This may be a read error, as it is one base from a much larger clone. This chain uses TRBV29-1 with TRBJ2-2, with 14 bases that match TRBD2. The CDR3 length is 17 residues. The V gene's germline CDR1 is SQVTM and CDR2 ANQGSEA. CDR3 coding DNA: TGCAGCGTCTCCGGGACTAGCGGGGGTGAGAACACCGGGGAGCTGCTTTTT. Its protein product is CSVSGTSGGENTGELLF.

The rearrangement uses TRBV28 and TRBJ1-5, with D perhaps TRBD1 (6 bases). This CDR3 contains 16 residues. Germline CDR1 reads MDHEN; CDR2 reads SYDVKM. With 2 bases removed from V and 2 bases from J, the gap between germline ends came to 13 bases. The CDR3 DNA sequence: TGTGCCAGCAGTTTACTCCGGACAGCTCGCAATCAGCCCCAGCATTTT. Translated: CASSLLRTARNQPQHF.

Here the CDR3 DNA reads TGTGCCAGCAGCCTACAGGGACAGATTATAAGCACCGGGGAGCTGTTTTTT. Translation gives CASSLQGQIISTGELFF. V and J are TRBV6-5 and TRBJ2-2; 7 bases match TRBD1. J lost 4 bases, V lost 6 bases, and 14 bases had no gene match. The CDR3 length is 17 residues. Germline V CDR1 and CDR2: MNHEY, SVGAGI.

This clonotype was recorded many times. The chain has TRBV2 and TRBJ1-2, with D tentatively TRBD1 (6 bases). CDR3 length equals 13 residues. Germline V lookup: CDR1 SNHLY, CDR2 FYNNEI. V was cut by 6 bases and J by 2 bases, with 10 bases left in between. CDR3 amino acids: CASRWTENYGYTF. In nucleotides, the CDR3 is TGTGCCAGCAGATGGACAGAGAACTATGGCTACACCTTC. Supplemented by reference TRBV2 and TRBJ1-2, the full variable domain reads EPEVTQTPSHQVTQMGQEVILRCVPISNHLYFYWYRQILGQKVEFLVSFYNNEISEKSEIFDDQFSVERPDGSNFTLKIRSTKLEDSAMYFCASRWTENYGYTFGSGTRLTVV.

This clonotype was seen more than once but under ten times. The chain carries TRBV30 and TRBJ1-1, with D tentatively TRBD1 (5 bases). This CDR3 has 13 residues. CDR1 and CDR2 (germline): GTSNPN, SVGIG (reference sequence). The V end lost 3 bases, the J end lost 7 bases, and 15 bases lay between the germline ends. The CDR3, as DNA: TGTGCCTGGAGCCCTGTGCGGGGGTTTGAAGCTTTCTTT. Translated: CAWSPVRGFEAFF.

This clonotype was seen repeatedly, ten times or more. The CDR3 DNA reads TGCAGTGCCGAGATGGTAATGTTAGGCGAGCAGTACTTC. Protein sequence: CSAEMVMLGEQYF. The V and J genes are TRBV20-1 and TRBJ2-7; no firm D call. The CDR3 is 13 amino acids. Per the germline V gene, CDR1 is DFQATT and CDR2 is SNEGSKA (reference sequence). V shed 6 bases and J shed 6 bases, with 18 bases lying between them.

Comments on this clonotype: At one of its ends the junction is not consistent with the germline gene, which may arise from a read error. The V and J genes are TRBV14 and TRBJ2-7; D is unclear. This CDR3 has 14 residues. CDR1 SGHDN and CDR2 FVKESK come from the germline V gene. CDR3 region: CASGQGQGWYEQYF. The CDR3 DNA sequence: TGTGCCAGCGGCCAAGGGCAAGGGTGGTACGAGCAGTACTTC.

The chain's CDR3 is CASSSRDHRGNQPQHF. Here the CDR3 DNA reads TGCGCCAGCAGTTCCCGGGACCACCGGGGCAATCAGCCCCAGCATTTT. The chain links TRBV10-1 to TRBJ1-5; a weak D match, TRBD1 (5 bases). This CDR3 is 16 amino acids long. CDR1 is WNHNN, CDR2 SYGVQD, per germline (reference sequence). Trimming cost V 5 bases and J 2 bases, with 16 bases left between them.

Regarding this clonotype: This CDR3 is missing its conserved last phenylalanine or tryptophan, likely due to a read error. The gene calls are TRBV24-1 and TRBJ2-5; TRBD1 agrees at 8 bases. The CDR3 runs 13 residues. The V segment lost 7 bases and the J segment 3 bases; nucleotides outside the gene matches: 3. The germline gives CDR1 KGHDR, CDR2 SFDVKD. CDR3 nucleotides: TGTGCCACCAGGGGGACAGGAGAAGAGACCCAGTACCTC. Protein product: CATRGTGEETQYL.

This clonotype came up once. V is TRBV20-1 and J is TRBJ2-1; TRBD2 agrees at 9 bases. The V and J ends lost 3 bases and 5 bases, in that order; junction bases with no gene match: 11. The germline V gene has CDR1 DFQATT and CDR2 SNEGSKA (reference sequence). There are 16 residues in the CDR3. The CDR3 loop reads CSARDRGGRADNEQFF. The CDR3 coding sequence is TGCAGTGCTAGGGATCGGGGCGGGAGGGCCGACAATGAGCAGTTCTTC.

This clonotype was counted between two and nine times. CDR3 residues: CASSSLGDTEAFF. For the CDR3, the DNA is TGTGCCAGCAGTTCCCTAGGGGACACTGAAGCTTTCTTT. The chain joins TRBV6-5 to TRBJ1-1, with D possibly being TRBD1 (5 bases). V lost 4 bases and J lost 3, with 9 bases in between. Germline V lookup: CDR1 MNHEY, CDR2 SVGAGI. The CDR3 loop spans 13 amino acids.

The table lists this clonotype with many counts. CDR3 sequence reads: CACDSSYEQYF. DNA for the CDR3: TGTGCCTGTGACAGCTCCTACGAGCAGTACTTC. This chain connects TRBV30 to TRBJ2-7; D might be TRBD1 (5 bases). This CDR3 is built from 11 residues. The germline V and J ends were trimmed by 6 bases and 0 bases, with 6 bases remaining between them. Germline V gives CDR1 GTSNPN, CDR2 SVGIG (reference sequence).

The V call is TRBV4-3, the J call TRBJ2-7; 14 bases map to TRBD2. The germline V gene has CDR1 LGHNA and CDR2 YSLEER. Germline trimming cut 4 bases from V and 0 bases from J; bases unmatched to any gene: 5. This CDR3 comprises 17 residues. In DNA form, the CDR3 reads TGCGCCAGCAGCCCGGGACTAGCGGGGGCGCGCTCCTACGAGCAGTACTTC. Residues: CASSPGLAGARSYEQYF.

This clonotype was recorded a few times. The chain uses TRBV27 and TRBJ1-5, with 7 nucleotides matching TRBD1. The CDR3 covers 14 residues. The V segment lost 6 bases and the J segment 3 bases; nucleotides outside the gene matches: 5. Germline loops: CDR1 MNHEY, CDR2 SMNVEV (reference sequence). CDR3 nucleotide sequence: TGTGCCAGCAGCCGACAGGGCAACAATCAGCCCCAGCATTTT. Translated, it gives CASSRQGNNQPQHF.

This clonotype was found a few times. The chain combines TRBV13 with TRBJ2-2; D call uncertain. Germline CDR1 PRHDT, CDR2 FYEKMQ (reference sequence). This CDR3 has 12 amino acids. Trimming pared 6 bases from V and 6 bases from J, leaving 8 bases between. The chain's CDR3 is CASRIWPGELFF. The CDR3 region has the DNA TGTGCCAGCAGGATATGGCCCGGGGAGCTGTTTTTT. Together with reference TRBV13 and TRBJ2-2, the CDR3 gives the full variable domain: AAGVIQSPRHLIKEKRETATLKCYPIPRHDTVYWYQQGPGQDPQFLISFYEKMQSDKGSIPDRFSAQQFSDYHSELNMSSLELGDSALYFCASRIWPGELFFGEGSRLTVL.

Of note for this clonotype: An end of the junction does not agree with germline; a read error may underlie this. The V and J genes are TRBV9 and TRBJ1-4; 7 nucleotides match TRBD1. Germline V gives CDR1 SGDLS, CDR2 YYNGEE. The CDR3 has 18 amino acids. The DNA for the CDR3 is TGTGCCAGCAGCCCCCAGACCGGGACAGAGCCAGACTGTGAAAAGCTGTTTTTT. This gives the protein CASSPQTGTEPDCEKLFF.

Remarks on this clonotype: Sequence at one end of the junction differs from germline and may be a read error. The chain couples TRBV6-6 to TRBJ1-4; D possibly corresponds to TRBD1 (5 bases). Germline V gives CDR1 MNHNY, CDR2 SVGAGI (reference sequence). This CDR3 is 13 amino acids long. The CDR3 region is CAGRAGTNEKLFF. The DNA for the CDR3 is TGTGCCGGCAGGGCTGGAACTAATGAAAAACTGTTTTTT.

This sequence joins TRBV4-3 and TRBJ2-4; 7 nucleotides align to TRBD1. The CDR3 is made up of 18 amino acids. With 0 bases clipped from V and 0 bases from J, the junction kept 8 bases outside the gene matches. Looked up from germline, CDR1 is LGHNA and CDR2 is YSLEER. CDR3 in DNA: TGCGCCAGCAGCCAAGATCTTAACAGGGGCCTAGCCAAAAACATTCAGTACTTC. As protein: CASSQDLNRGLAKNIQYF.

In the case of this clonotype: A single base separates this from a much larger clone, so it may be a read error. The chain joins TRBV7-6 to TRBJ2-5; 15 bases align to TRBD2. CDR3 length: 19 amino acids. Germline CDR1 SGHVS, CDR2 FNYEAQ. CDR3 amino acids: CASGFFPRTSGGAQETQYF. DNA for the CDR3: TGTGCCAGCGGCTTTTTCCCTAGGACTAGCGGGGGGGCCCAAGAGACCCAGTACTTC. Full variable domain (remainder filled in from reference TRBV7-6 and TRBJ2-5): GAGVSQSPRYKVTKRGQDVALRCDPISGHVSLYWYRQALGQGPEFLTYFNYEAQQDKSGLPNDRFSAERPEGSISTLTIQRTEQRDSAMYRCASGFFPRTSGGAQETQYFGPGTRLLVL.